What follows are 19 T cell receptor beta chains derived from one specimen sequenced in a study of blood T cell repertoires in COVID-19. Sequenced by immunoSEQ multiplex PCR; TCRdb stores in-frame clones only, minus some. The sample yields about 210,000 clones, roughly four fifths seen once. The sequenced sample was peripheral blood. Receptors originate from a woman aged 40 to 50 with acute or convalescent COVID-19.

This clone was observed a few times. The chain joins TRBV27 to TRBJ2-2, with TRBD1 identical over 7 bases. Germline CDR1 and CDR2: MNHEY and SMNVEV (reference sequence). Unmatched junction bases numbered 2, after V lost 9 bases and J lost 4 bases. The CDR3 length is 12 residues. CDR3 sequence: CASRGPTGELFF. Here the CDR3 DNA reads TGTGCCAGTAGGGGGCCCACCGGGGAGCTGTTTTTT.

The chain has TRBV19 and TRBJ1-6, with D tentatively TRBD1 (6 bases). CDR3 length: 15 residues. The V gene's germline CDR1 is LNHDA and CDR2 SQIVND (reference sequence). V dropped 3 bases and J dropped 7 bases, with 13 bases sitting between them. CDR3 protein: CASSIYRDGNSPLHF. CDR3 DNA: TGTGCCAGTAGTATTTACAGGGACGGCAATTCACCCCTCCACTTT.

V is TRBV5-4 and J is TRBJ1-3, with D perhaps TRBD1 (5 bases). Germline CDR1 is SGHNT and CDR2 is YYREEE (reference sequence). V was pared by 2 bases and J by 0 bases, with 12 bases between. The CDR3 extends over 16 amino acids. The CDR3 sequence is CASSFGVGLSGNTIYF. The CDR3 nucleotides read TGTGCCAGCAGCTTTGGTGTGGGGCTCTCTGGAAACACCATATATTTT.

The chain recombines TRBV5-4 with TRBJ1-2; D is unclear. The CDR3 is 15 amino acids. Trimming stripped 0 bases from V and 0 bases from J, with 9 bases between. Germline V gene sequence: CDR1 SGHNT, CDR2 YYREEE (reference sequence). The CDR3 sequence is CASSLGAYPNYGYTF. CDR3 nucleotides: TGTGCCAGCAGCTTGGGGGCTTACCCTAACTATGGCTACACCTTC.

The CDR3 DNA follows: TGTGCCAGCAGCCCTCGAACCAGCGGGGGAGCGAACACCGGGGAGCTGTTTTTT. This codes for CASSPRTSGGANTGELFF. The chain is built from TRBV7-7 and TRBJ2-2, with 8 bases fitting TRBD2. CDR1 is SSHAT, CDR2 FNYEAQ, per germline (reference sequence). This CDR3 is built from 18 residues. The V segment lost 5 bases and the J segment 0 bases; nucleotides outside the gene matches: 11.

This chain links TRBV6-5 with TRBJ1-4; 9 bases line up with TRBD1. The J segment lost 5 bases and the V segment lost 2 bases, leaving 3 bases of the junction unmatched. The CDR3 has 15 residues. The germline CDR1 and CDR2 sequences are MNHEY and SVGAGI. The CDR3 DNA sequence: TGTGCCAGCAGTTACGGCGGGACAGGGAATGAAAAACTGTTTTTT. As protein: CASSYGGTGNEKLFF.

The V gene is TRBV5-1, the J gene TRBJ1-6; 12 bases agree with TRBD1. Germline V CDR1 and CDR2: SGHRS, YFSETQ. The junction had 3 bases not matched to a gene; V was cut back by 3 bases and J by 5 bases. The CDR3 covers 16 residues. The CDR3 region is CASSSGDRGHNSPLHF. As DNA, the CDR3 is TGCGCCAGCAGCTCGGGGGACAGGGGGCATAATTCACCCCTCCACTTT.

As DNA, the CDR3 is TGTGCCAGCAGCGCTGAACCGGGACACCTCAATGAGCAGTTCTTC. Amino acids: CASSAEPGHLNEQFF. The gene calls are TRBV7-8 and TRBJ2-1; D is possibly TRBD1 (6 bases). Per germline, CDR1 SGHVS and CDR2 FQNEAQ. Trimming shortened V by 5 bases and J by 6 bases, and 17 bases separated the two germline ends. The CDR3 is 15 residues long.

V and J are TRBV4-1 and TRBJ2-1; a possible D gene is TRBD1 (6 bases). The V and J ends lost 0 bases and 6 bases respectively, with 27 bases between them. The CDR3 contains 20 residues. Germline lookup yields CDR1 MGHRA and CDR2 YSYEKL. CDR3 coding DNA: TGCGCCAGCAGCCAAGAACCCTCCCAGACAGGTCTAAGGCGAGGCAATGAGCAGTTCTTC. Protein product: CASSQEPSQTGLRRGNEQFF.

V and J are TRBV19 and TRBJ1-1, with D unclear. The germline V gene encodes CDR1 LNHDA and CDR2 SQIVND (reference sequence). This CDR3 spans 11 amino acids. Deletions cut 3 bases from V and 8 bases from J, with 7 bases between. CDR3 loop: CASSMLTEAFF. CDR3 in DNA: TGTGCCAGTAGTATGTTGACAGAAGCTTTCTTT.

The genes are TRBV11-1 and TRBJ1-2; TRBD1 matches at 7 bases. This CDR3 spans 16 amino acids. Germline V gene sequence: CDR1 SGHAT, CDR2 FQDESV (reference sequence). Germline trimming cut 5 bases from V and 3 bases from J; bases unmatched to any gene: 12. The CDR3 here is CASSLRTGEVDYGYTF. The CDR3 DNA follows: TGTGCCAGCAGCCTTCGTACAGGGGAGGTGGACTATGGCTACACCTTC.

The chain links TRBV5-4 to TRBJ2-1; TRBD2 agrees at 9 bases. CDR1 is SGHNT and CDR2 is YYREEE in the germline V gene (reference sequence). This CDR3 region has 17 residues. The J segment lost 2 bases and the V segment lost 0 bases, leaving 6 bases of the junction unmatched. In nucleotides, the CDR3 is TGTGCCAGCAGCTTGGGAGCAGCTAGCGGGACCTACAATGAGCAGTTCTTC. It codes for CASSLGAASGTYNEQFF.

V is TRBV13 and J is TRBJ2-3; D perhaps matches TRBD1 (6 bases). The CDR3 is 16 amino acids. Germline CDR1 and CDR2: PRHDT and FYEKMQ (reference sequence). Trimming pared 2 bases from V and 0 bases from J, leaving 12 bases between. CDR3 coding DNA: TGTGCCAGCAGCTTACCCCGGGACATGAGCACAGATACGCAGTATTTT. Its protein is CASSLPRDMSTDTQYF.

This chain links TRBV19 with TRBJ1-1, with 7 bases lining up with TRBD1. The CDR3 has 12 amino acids. J was trimmed by 12 bases and V by 5 bases; bases with no gene match: 9. Germline CDR1 and CDR2: LNHDA and SQIVND (reference sequence). CDR3 coding DNA: TGTGCCAGTAGTTTGCCTCGACAGGGTTCTTTCTTT. As protein: CASSLPRQGSFF.

V gene TRBV7-3 combines with J gene TRBJ2-2; tentatively, D is TRBD2 (5 bases). Germline V gene lookup returns CDR1 SGHTA and CDR2 FQGTGA. The CDR3 covers 15 residues. Trimming took 5 bases from V and 7 from J, leaving 17 bases between them. This CDR3 reads CASSPNARGIGELFF. Written as DNA, the CDR3 is TGTGCCAGCAGCCCTAATGCTCGAGGGATCGGGGAGCTGTTTTTT.

V gene TRBV30 combines with J gene TRBJ1-5; D may be TRBD1 (5 bases). V lost 5 bases, J lost 7 bases, and 15 bases lay in between. There are 13 residues in the CDR3. The germline gives CDR1 GTSNPN, CDR2 SVGIG (reference sequence). CDR3 coding DNA: TGTGCCTGGGGGGAGGGGAGTAGCCAGCCCCAGCATTTT. It encodes CAWGEGSSQPQHF.

This clone occurred a few times. V gene TRBV28 combines with J gene TRBJ2-7; a weak D match, TRBD1 (5 bases). The germline V gene encodes CDR1 MDHEN and CDR2 SYDVKM. This CDR3 is 12 amino acids long. The ends were cut back, 6 bases at V and 6 bases at J, with 12 bases in the middle. For the CDR3, the DNA is TGTGCCAGCAGCATCCCTCAGGGCGAGCAGTACTTC. The encoded protein is CASSIPQGEQYF.

The genes are TRBV5-1 and TRBJ2-1; maybe TRBD1 (5 bases). From germline, CDR1 is SGHRS and CDR2 YFSETQ. Trimming shortened V by 6 bases and J by 3 bases, and 7 bases separated the two germline ends. The CDR3 has 12 amino acids. CDR3 nucleotides: TGCGCCAGCACCAGGGACTACAATGAGCAGTTCTTC. Encoded protein: CASTRDYNEQFF.

The chain is built from TRBV27 and TRBJ2-1; 11 bases are a match to TRBD2. V was clipped by 5 bases and J by 6 bases; unmatched bases: 18. Germline V gives CDR1 MNHEY, CDR2 SMNVEV (reference sequence). CDR3 length: 19 residues. The CDR3 loop reads CASSPRFSGRVNSRNEQFF. The CDR3 DNA reads TGTGCCAGCAGTCCTCGTTTTAGCGGGAGGGTCAACAGCCGCAATGAGCAGTTCTTC.